Below, 2 T cell receptor beta chains from the same sample are listed, as sequenced in a study of blood T cell repertoires in COVID-19. Data came from immunoSEQ multiplex PCR; TCRdb stores just in-frame clones and leaves some out. In the table there are 130,000 to 150,000 clones, roughly 90% of which are singletons. The sequenced sample was PBMCs or T cells enriched from blood (not recorded which). The receptors were sampled from a woman aged 25 to 45 with acute COVID-19.

In its sample, this clone was seen once. This sequence joins TRBV7-2 and TRBJ2-3, with TRBD2 matching 14 bases. J gave up 6 bases and V 4 bases, and 6 bases lay outside the gene matches. This CDR3 is 16 amino acids long. Germline values: CDR1 SGHTA, CDR2 FQGNSA. Here the CDR3 DNA reads TGTGCCAGCAGCTCCGGGACTAGCGGGAGTCGCGATACGCAGTATTTT. It translates to CASSSGTSGSRDTQYF.

In DNA form, the CDR3 reads TGTGCCAGCAGTTGGCCAAGGGGAAGCCAGGCAAATTCACCCCTCCACTTT. Translating gives CASSWPRGSQANSPLHF. This chain links TRBV28 with TRBJ1-6, with D possibly TRBD1 on 5 matching bases. V was pared by 4 bases and J by 7 bases, with 20 bases between. The germline CDR1 and CDR2 sequences are MDHEN and SYDVKM. CDR3 size: 17 residues.